These T cell receptor beta chains were read from a single sample in a study of PD-1 and CTLA-4 blockade in melanoma. Assay used: immunoSEQ multiplex PCR; TCRdb lists only in-frame clones, some missing. Of around 11,000 clones in the sample, 82% were seen once. The input for sequencing was CD8+ T cells from peripheral blood, taken from a patient given anti-PD-1 treatment. Receptors were obtained from a human donor with melanoma. Each CDR3 is given with its conserved first and last residue. The D gene is left open where the match is weak. Some rows mark clone size as missing; the rest say once, few, many or name a class of expanded clone.

TRBV3-1/TRBV3-2	TRBJ2-7	TRBD2	-	TGTGCCAGCAGCCTGAGCGGGAGTCCCTTTTTCGAGCAGTACTTC	CASSLSGSPFFEQYF
TRBV5-6	TRBJ1-1	-	-	TGTGCCAGCAGCTTCAGGCTTCAGTCGGCTGAAGCTTTCTTT	CASSFRLQSAEAFF
TRBV15	TRBJ1-6	-	few	TGTGCCACCAGCAGAGACAGGGATGCGGCACCCCTCCACTTT	CATSRDRDAAPLHF
TRBV2	TRBJ2-3	-	-	TGTGCCAGCAGTGTAGGAGACAGAAAATTTTTTAGCACAGATACGCAGTATTTT	CASSVGDRKFFSTDTQYF
TRBV11-3	TRBJ2-3	TRBD2	-	TGTGCCAGCAGCTTAGGAGGGCTAGCGGGGCCCAGGGATACGCAGTATTTT	CASSLGGLAGPRDTQYF
TRBV27	TRBJ2-7	TRBD1	-	TGTGCCAGCAGTTCTCACAGGGGCCGGTACGAGCAGTACTTC	CASSSHRGRYEQYF
TRBV29-1	TRBJ1-1	-	few	TGCAGCGTTTCAGGGAACACTGAAGCTTTCTTT	CSVSGNTEAFF
TRBV7-9	TRBJ2-1	-	few	TGTGCCAGCAGCCGGGACCCGATCTCCTACAATGAGCAGTTCTTC	CASSRDPISYNEQFF
TRBV4-3	TRBJ2-7	TRBD1	-	TGCGCCAGCAGCCAAGACCGACAGGGACCCTACGAGCAGTACTTC	CASSQDRQGPYEQYF
TRBV2	TRBJ2-7	TRBD2	-	TGTGCCAGCAGTGCCGGACTAGCGGGAGGGTCCTACGAGCAGTACTTC	CASSAGLAGGSYEQYF
TRBV4-1	TRBJ1-1	-	-	TGCGCCAGCAGCCGGGAGACTGGGCCGAACACTGAAGCTTTCTTT	CASSRETGPNTEAFF
TRBV27	TRBJ2-7	TRBD1	few	TGTGCCAGCAGTTTAAGTGGGACAGGGGGTCTCGAGCAGTACTTC	CASSLSGTGGLEQYF
TRBV19	TRBJ1-1	-	-	TGTGCCAGTATAAGGGAGGACACTGAAGCTTTCTTT	CASIREDTEAFF
TRBV28	TRBJ2-7	TRBD2	-	TGTGCCAGCAGTTTCCTAGCGGGATACAACGAGCAGTACTTC	CASSFLAGYNEQYF
TRBV10-3	TRBJ1-1	-	-	TGTGCCACCGGGGGGGGGACTGAAGCTTTCTTT	CATGGGTEAFF
TRBV15	TRBJ1-1	-	-	TGTGCCACCAGCAGATTGGTCGATGGCACTGAAGCTTTCTTT	CATSRLVDGTEAFF
TRBV13	TRBJ1-3	-	-	TGTGCCAGCAGCTTACCCCCCGAAATGATTGGAAACACCATATATTTT	CASSLPPEMIGNTIYF
TRBV4-2	TRBJ2-3	TRBD2	-	TGTGCCAGCTGTACTAGCGGGAGCACAGATACGCAGTATTTT	CASCTSGSTDTQYF
TRBV5-6	TRBJ1-2	-	-	TGTGCCAGCAGGTCGGCACAGGCTAACTATGGCTACACCTTC	CASRSAQANYGYTF
TRBV7-8	TRBJ2-7	-	once	TGTGCCAGCAGCTTGAATAGACAGGAAGGGGCCTACGAGCAGTACTTC	CASSLNRQEGAYEQYF
TRBV5-6	TRBJ2-5	-	medium-sized	TGTGCCAGCAGCTTGGGTACGGGGACCTCTAAAGAGACCCAGTACTTC	CASSLGTGTSKETQYF
TRBV5-4	TRBJ1-2	TRBD1	-	TGTGCCAGCAGCTTGACAGGGGACTATGGCTACACCTTC	CASSLTGDYGYTF
TRBV5-8	TRBJ2-7	TRBD1	medium-sized	TGTGCCAGCAGCGCCATCCCCGCCGGGACAGGGCCCCACGAGCAGTACTTC	CASSAIPAGTGPHEQYF
TRBV5-6	TRBJ2-3	TRBD2	-	TGTGCCAGCACCCATAGCGGGAGAACAGATACGCAGTATTTT	CASTHSGRTDTQYF
TRBV6-5	TRBJ2-7	-	-	TGTGCCAGCAGTTACTTTGACCGGGACACGGAGTACTTC	CASSYFDRDTEYF
TRBV4-3	TRBJ2-7	TRBD1	-	TGCGCCAGCAGCCCGGGGACAGGGGCCTACGAGCAGTACTTC	CASSPGTGAYEQYF
TRBV5-1	TRBJ2-2	-	-	TGCGCCAGCATTGACGGGAACACCGGGGAGCTGTTTTTT	CASIDGNTGELFF
TRBV9	TRBJ2-3	-	once	TGTGCCAGCAGCGAGGTGAGCACAGATACGCAGTATTTT	CASSEVSTDTQYF
TRBV20-1	TRBJ1-2	-	few	TGCAGTGCTAAGGGGGATGATGGCTACACCTTC	CSAKGDDGYTF
TRBV6-5	TRBJ1-1	-	-	TGTGCCAGCAGTTTTGGCAGGGCGAACACTGAAGCTTTCTTT	CASSFGRANTEAFF
TRBV30	TRBJ1-5	-	few	TGTGCCTGGAGTGGAGGGTTCAATCAGCCCCAGCATTTT	CAWSGGFNQPQHF
TRBV7-8	TRBJ1-3	-	-	TGTGCCAGCAGCTTGCGGACCGACTCTGGAAACACCATATATTTT	CASSLRTDSGNTIYF